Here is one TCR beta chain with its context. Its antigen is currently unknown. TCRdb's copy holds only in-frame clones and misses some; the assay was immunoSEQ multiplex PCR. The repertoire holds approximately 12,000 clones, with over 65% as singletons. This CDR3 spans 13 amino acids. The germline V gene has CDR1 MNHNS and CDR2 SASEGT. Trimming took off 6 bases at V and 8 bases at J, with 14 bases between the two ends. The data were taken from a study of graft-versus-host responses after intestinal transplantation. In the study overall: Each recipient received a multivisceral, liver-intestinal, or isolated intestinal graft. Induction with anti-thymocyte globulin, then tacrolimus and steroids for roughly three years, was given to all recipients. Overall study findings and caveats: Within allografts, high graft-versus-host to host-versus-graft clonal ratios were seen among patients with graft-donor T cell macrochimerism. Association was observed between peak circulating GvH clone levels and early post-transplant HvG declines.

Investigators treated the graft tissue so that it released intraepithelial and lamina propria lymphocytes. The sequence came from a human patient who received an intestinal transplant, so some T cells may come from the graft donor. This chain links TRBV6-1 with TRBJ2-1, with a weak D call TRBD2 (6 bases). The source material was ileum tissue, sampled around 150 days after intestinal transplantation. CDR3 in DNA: TGTGCCAGCAGGACTAGAGGGAGCGATGAGCAGTTCTTC. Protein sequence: CASRTRGSDEQFF.